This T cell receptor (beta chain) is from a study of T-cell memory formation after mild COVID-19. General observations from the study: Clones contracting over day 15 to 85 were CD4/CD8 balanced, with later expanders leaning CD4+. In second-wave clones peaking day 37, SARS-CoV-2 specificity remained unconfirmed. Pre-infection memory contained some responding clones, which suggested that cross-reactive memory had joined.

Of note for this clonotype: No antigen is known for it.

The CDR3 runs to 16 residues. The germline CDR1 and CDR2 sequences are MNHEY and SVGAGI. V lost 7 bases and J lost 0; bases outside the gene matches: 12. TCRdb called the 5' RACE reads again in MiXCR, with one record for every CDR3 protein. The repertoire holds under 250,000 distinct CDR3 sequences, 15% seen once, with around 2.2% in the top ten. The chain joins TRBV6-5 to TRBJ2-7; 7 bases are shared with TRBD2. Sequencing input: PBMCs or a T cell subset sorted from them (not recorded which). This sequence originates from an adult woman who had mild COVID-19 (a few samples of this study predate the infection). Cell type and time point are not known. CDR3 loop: CASTPGRGSGSYEQYF. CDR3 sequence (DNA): TGTGCCAGCACTCCGGGGAGGGGCTCGGGCTCCTACGAGCAGTACTTC.